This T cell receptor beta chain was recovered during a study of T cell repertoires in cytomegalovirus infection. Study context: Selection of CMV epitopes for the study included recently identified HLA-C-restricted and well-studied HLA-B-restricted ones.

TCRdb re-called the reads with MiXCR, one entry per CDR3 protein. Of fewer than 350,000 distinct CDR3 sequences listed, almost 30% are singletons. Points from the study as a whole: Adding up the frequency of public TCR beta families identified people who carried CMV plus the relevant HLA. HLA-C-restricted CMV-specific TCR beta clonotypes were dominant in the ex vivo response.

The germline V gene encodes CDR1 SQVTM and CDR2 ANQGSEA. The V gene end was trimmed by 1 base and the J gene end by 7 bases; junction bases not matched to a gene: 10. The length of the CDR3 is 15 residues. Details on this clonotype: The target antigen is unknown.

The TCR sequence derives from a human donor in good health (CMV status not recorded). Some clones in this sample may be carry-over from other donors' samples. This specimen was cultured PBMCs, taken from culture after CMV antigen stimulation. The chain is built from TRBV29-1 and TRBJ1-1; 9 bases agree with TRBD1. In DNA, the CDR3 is TGCAGCGTTGAAGCTAAAGACAGGGGGACGTTTGAAGCTTTCTTT. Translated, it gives CSVEAKDRGTFEAFF.